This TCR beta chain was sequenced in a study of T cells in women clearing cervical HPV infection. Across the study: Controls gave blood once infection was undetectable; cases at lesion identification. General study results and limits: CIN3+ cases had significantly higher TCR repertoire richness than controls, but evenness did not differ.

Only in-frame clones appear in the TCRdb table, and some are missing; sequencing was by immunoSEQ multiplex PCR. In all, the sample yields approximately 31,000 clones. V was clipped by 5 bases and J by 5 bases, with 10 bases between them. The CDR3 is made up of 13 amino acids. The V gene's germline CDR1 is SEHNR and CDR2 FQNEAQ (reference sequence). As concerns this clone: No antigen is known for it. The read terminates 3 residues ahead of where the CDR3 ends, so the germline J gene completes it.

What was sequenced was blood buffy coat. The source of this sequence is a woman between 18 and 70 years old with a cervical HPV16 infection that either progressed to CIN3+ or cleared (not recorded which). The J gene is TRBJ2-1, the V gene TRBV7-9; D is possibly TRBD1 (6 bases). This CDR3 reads CASSGTNNNEQFF. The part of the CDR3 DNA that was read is TGTGCCAGCAGCGGGACAAATAACAATGAG. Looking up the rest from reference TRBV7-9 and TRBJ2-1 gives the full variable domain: DTGVSQNPRHKITKRGQNVTFRCDPISEHNRLYWYRQTLGQGPEFLTYFQNEAQLEKSRLLSDRFSAERPKGSFSTLEIQRTEQGDSAMYLCASSGTNNNEQFFGPGTRLTVL.